These 32 T cell receptor beta chains came from one sample sequenced in a study of T cells in localized non-small cell lung cancer. Only in-frame clones appear in the TCRdb table, and some are missing; sequencing was by immunoSEQ multiplex PCR. The sample holds more than 70,000 clones, 80% to 90% seen once. The sequencing used peripheral blood, collected before any cancer treatment. These receptors were taken from a man aged 35 to 69 with stage I lung adenocarcinoma.

The chain couples TRBV2 to TRBJ1-3; weak D call: TRBD1 (5 bases). The CDR3 length is 12 residues. Germline loops: CDR1 SNHLY, CDR2 FYNNEI. V dropped 8 bases and J dropped 10 bases, with 15 bases sitting between them. CDR3 DNA sequence: TGTGCCAGCCGTACGCTTGGGGCGACCATATATTTT. Amino acid sequence: CASRTLGATIYF.

The V and J genes are TRBV27 and TRBJ2-7; 7 bases are shared with TRBD2. This CDR3 is built from 15 residues. Germline V gene data show CDR1 as MNHEY and CDR2 as SMNVEV (reference sequence). Trimming took 5 bases from V and 0 from J; bases not matched to a gene: 7. The CDR3 DNA reads TGTGCCAGCAGTATCCTAGCGGCCAGCTCCTACGAGCAGTACTTC. It encodes CASSILAASSYEQYF.

J is TRBJ2-1 and V is TRBV19, with TRBD1 identical over 7 bases. Germline values: CDR1 LNHDA, CDR2 SQIVND (reference sequence). With V trimmed by 10 bases and J by 7 bases, 10 bases remained unmatched. The CDR3 loop spans 13 amino acids. The CDR3 reads CATRQGRRNEQFF. CDR3 DNA sequence: TGTGCCACCCGACAGGGAAGGAGAAATGAGCAGTTCTTC.

The V and J genes are TRBV30 and TRBJ1-2, with 10 bases matching TRBD1. The CDR3 length is 17 residues. From germline, CDR1 is GTSNPN and CDR2 SVGIG (reference sequence). V shed 0 bases, J shed 2 bases, and the junction held 9 bases outside the gene matches. CDR3 protein: CAWSVIGTGVLNYGYTF. CDR3 nucleotides: TGTGCCTGGAGTGTTATTGGGACAGGGGTTTTAAACTATGGCTACACCTTC.

The chain joins TRBV18 to TRBJ2-1; tentative D call: TRBD2 (6 bases). CDR1 and CDR2 from the germline V gene are KGHSH and LQKENI. The CDR3 has 15 amino acids. The V and J ends lost 2 bases and 8 bases respectively, with 16 bases between them. Here the CDR3 DNA reads TGTGCCAGCTCACCAGGGGACTCGCAGGCGGATGAGCAGTTCTTC. Its protein is CASSPGDSQADEQFF. The whole variable domain, remainder taken from reference TRBV18 and TRBJ2-1, is NAGVMQNPRHLVRRRGQEARLRCSPMKGHSHVYWYRQLPEEGLKFMVYLQKENIIDESGMPKERFSAEFPKEGPSILRIQQVVRGDSAAYFCASSPGDSQADEQFFGPGTRLTVL.

This clone turned up a few times. V is TRBV29-1 and J is TRBJ2-1; 7 bases fit TRBD2. The V segment lost 3 bases and the J segment 0 bases; nucleotides outside the gene matches: 5. There are 15 residues in the CDR3. CDR1 and CDR2 (germline): SQVTM, ANQGSEA. CDR3 region: CSVETSRSSYNEQFF. Written as DNA, the CDR3 is TGCAGCGTTGAGACTAGCAGGAGCTCCTACAATGAGCAGTTCTTC.

This clone came up once. The CDR3 sequence: CASSYSPSGRVVEQFF. The CDR3 DNA is TGTGCCAGCAGTTACTCGCCTAGCGGGCGAGTAGTGGAGCAGTTCTTC. The chain joins TRBV6-5 to TRBJ2-1; 8 bases line up with TRBD2. The CDR3 covers 16 residues. The V gene's germline CDR1 is MNHEY and CDR2 SVGAGI. J was trimmed by 10 bases and V by 0 bases; bases with no gene match: 11.

This sequence joins TRBV29-1 and TRBJ2-7; 7 bases are a match to TRBD1. This CDR3 region has 12 residues. Losses at the gene ends were 5 bases for V and 3 bases for J; bases not matched to a gene: 4. The germline V gene encodes CDR1 SQVTM and CDR2 ANQGSEA. The CDR3 region is CSVSRDSYEQYF. The CDR3 DNA follows: TGCAGCGTTTCCCGGGACAGCTACGAGCAGTACTTC.

This chain uses TRBV25-1 with TRBJ1-2; no definite D call. This CDR3 comprises 12 residues. Per germline, CDR1 MGHDK and CDR2 SYGVNS. With 5 bases removed from V and 5 bases from J, the gap between germline ends came to 9 bases. The CDR3 sequence is CASSKLGYGYTF. DNA of the CDR3: TGTGCCAGCAGTAAGTTAGGGTATGGCTACACCTTC.

V is TRBV5-6 and J is TRBJ2-1; 11 bases agree with TRBD2. Trimming at V came to 0 bases and at J to 7 bases, leaving 6 bases not matched to a gene. Germline assignment: CDR1 SGHDT and CDR2 YYEEEE. The CDR3 is 16 residues long. CDR3 sequence: CASSLERTSGPNEQFF. As DNA, the CDR3 is TGTGCCAGCAGCTTGGAACGGACTAGCGGGCCTAATGAGCAGTTCTTC.

The J gene is TRBJ2-3, the V gene TRBV7-3; D unclear. This CDR3 spans 14 amino acids. In germline, CDR1 is SGHTA, CDR2 FQGTGA. Trimming cost V 0 bases and J 4 bases, with 8 bases left between them. CDR3 DNA sequence: TGTGCCAGCAGCTTAACGGCTACCCCAGATACGCAGTATTTT. The encoded protein is CASSLTATPDTQYF.

DNA of the CDR3: TGTGCCAGCTCACCATCGACCTCTGGGGCCAACGTCCTGACTTTC. This gives the protein CASSPSTSGANVLTF. The rearrangement joins TRBV28 to TRBJ2-6, with D unclear. Germline V CDR1 and CDR2: MDHEN, SYDVKM. With 8 bases removed from V and 0 bases from J, the gap between germline ends came to 11 bases. CDR3 size: 15 residues.

The genes are TRBV27 and TRBJ2-7; a weak D match, TRBD2 (5 bases). In germline, CDR1 is MNHEY, CDR2 SMNVEV (reference sequence). CDR3 length: 14 amino acids. V was trimmed by 3 bases and J by 1 base, leaving 10 bases between them. The CDR3 DNA reads as TGTGCCAGCAGTTTTGAGCGAGGGTCCTACGAGCAGTACTTC. Encoded protein: CASSFERGSYEQYF.

The chain has TRBV5-1 and TRBJ2-7, with D perhaps TRBD1 (6 bases). There are 16 residues in the CDR3. Germline V lookup: CDR1 SGHRS, CDR2 YFSETQ. V was cut by 4 bases and J by 0 bases, with 17 bases left in between. The CDR3, as DNA: TGCGCCAGCAGCGATTTTCCACAGGGATTCTCCTACGAGCAGTACTTC. Translating gives CASSDFPQGFSYEQYF.

This clone was found a few times. This sequence joins TRBV4-3 and TRBJ2-3, with D uncertain. The CDR3 totals 16 residues. V lost 1 base and J 0 bases, leaving 11 bases between the germline ends. Germline V lookup: CDR1 LGHNA, CDR2 YSLEER. This chain's CDR3 is CASSQAGPPSTDTQYF. The CDR3 bases are TGCGCCAGCAGCCAAGCCGGCCCCCCCAGCACAGATACGCAGTATTTT.

The chain carries TRBV7-6 and TRBJ2-3; TRBD1 is a possible D gene (7 bases). V was cut by 5 bases and J by 6 bases, with 15 bases left in between. The CDR3 is 14 amino acids. Germline V lookup: CDR1 SGHVS, CDR2 FNYEAQ. Written as DNA, the CDR3 is TGTGCCAGCAGCCCCAGGGGGGAGGTTGATACGCAGTATTTT. It is translated as CASSPRGEVDTQYF.

V and J are TRBV15 and TRBJ1-2; TRBD1 matches 10 bases. V lost 3 bases and J lost 4; bases outside the gene matches: 2. The CDR3 consists of 14 residues. Germline V gene lookup returns CDR1 LNHNV and CDR2 YYDKDF (reference sequence). The CDR3 nucleotides are TGTGCCACCAGCAGGCGGGACAGGGGCTATGGCTACACCTTC. It specifies CATSRRDRGYGYTF.

This clone was counted a single time. The gene calls are TRBV7-2 and TRBJ2-7; 9 positions match TRBD1. CDR1 and CDR2 from the germline V gene are SGHTA and FQGNSA. This CDR3 spans 18 amino acids. Germline trimming cut 1 base from V and 6 bases from J; bases unmatched to any gene: 16. CDR3 residues: CASSLVVYGTGSRGEQYF. CDR3 DNA: TGTGCCAGCAGCTTAGTAGTTTACGGGACAGGGAGTCGGGGCGAGCAGTACTTC.

Concerning this clone: The sample contains more than one DNA sequence encoding this CDR3. The chain has TRBV7-9 and TRBJ1-5; D is undetermined. CDR1 is SEHNR and CDR2 is FQNEAQ in the germline V gene (reference sequence). This CDR3 is built from 13 residues. Trimming removed 5 bases from V and 4 bases from J, with 9 bases in between. The CDR3 here is CASSLDENQPQHF. CDR3 DNA sequence: TGTGCCAGCAGCCTAGACGAGAATCAGCCCCAGCATTTT.

The chain couples TRBV6-1 to TRBJ2-7; 9 bases map to TRBD1. This CDR3 region has 14 residues. The germline gives CDR1 MNHNS, CDR2 SASEGT. J gave up 2 bases and V 6 bases, and 5 bases lay outside the gene matches. CDR3 DNA sequence: TGTGCCAGCAGAGTTACAGGGGGCCCCTACGAGCAGTACTTC. Translating gives CASRVTGGPYEQYF.

This chain connects TRBV4-3 to TRBJ2-5, with D perhaps TRBD1 (6 bases). Gene TRBJ2-7 matches the end of the DNA better, so the J call may be wrong. The CDR3 extends over 16 amino acids. CDR1 LGHNA and CDR2 YSLEER come from the germline V gene. The CDR3 loop is CASSQVPGETSYEQYF. CDR3 in DNA: TGCGCCAGCAGCCAAGTACCAGGGGAAACATCCTACGAGCAGTACTTC.

V usage is TRBV29-1 and J usage is TRBJ2-7; a possible D gene is TRBD1 (5 bases). Per germline, CDR1 SQVTM and CDR2 ANQGSEA. This CDR3 is built from 12 residues. V was cut by 7 bases and J by 3 bases, with 13 bases left in between. The DNA for the CDR3 is TGCAGCGCCCTGACAGATATCTACGAGCAGTACTTC. It yields the protein CSALTDIYEQYF.

The V and J genes are TRBV7-3 and TRBJ2-7, with a tentative D call TRBD2 (5 bases). The CDR3 spans 13 residues. CDR1 and CDR2 from the germline V gene are SGHTA and FQGTGA. V was pared by 4 bases and J by 4 bases, with 11 bases between. CDR3 DNA: TGTGCCAGCAGCTCGGTCTCGGGGTACGAGCAGTACTTC. It encodes CASSSVSGYEQYF.

The chain has TRBV5-4 and TRBJ1-1; D gene uncertain. Germline lookup yields CDR1 SGHNT and CDR2 YYREEE (reference sequence). This CDR3 is built from 13 residues. The V end was cut by 7 bases, the J end by 0 bases, with 10 bases between. In nucleotides, the CDR3 is TGTGCCAGCTACAGCACAATGAACACTGAAGCTTTCTTT. Protein sequence: CASYSTMNTEAFF. Using reference TRBV5-4 and TRBJ1-1 for the parts outside the CDR3, the full variable domain is ETGVTQSPTHLIKTRGQQVTLRCSSQSGHNTVSWYQQALGQGPQFIFQYYREEENGRGNFPPRFSGLQFPNYSSELNVNALELDDSALYLCASYSTMNTEAFFGQGTRLTVV.

This chain uses TRBV10-2 with TRBJ2-5, with D perhaps given as TRBD1 or TRBD2 (5 bases each). The CDR3 extends over 16 amino acids. The V end lost 7 bases, the J end lost 4 bases, and 22 bases lay between the germline ends. Germline assignment: CDR1 WSHSY and CDR2 SAAADI. CDR3 in amino acids: CASTSANGGWGETQYF. The CDR3 region has the DNA TGCGCCAGCACCTCAGCGAATGGGGGTTGGGGAGAGACCCAGTACTTC.

The rearrangement links TRBV7-9 to TRBJ2-1, with 9 bases lining up with TRBD2. J gave up 8 bases and V 3 bases, and 11 bases lay outside the gene matches. This CDR3 has 16 residues. Germline V gene lookup returns CDR1 SEHNR and CDR2 FQNEAQ (reference sequence). CDR3 sequence: CASSFYRSGRGDEQFF. CDR3 DNA: TGTGCCAGCAGCTTCTACCGTAGCGGGAGAGGGGATGAGCAGTTCTTC.

The chain's CDR3 is CASSNGGTLTYEQYF. CDR3 sequence (DNA): TGTGCCAGCAGCAACGGGGGGACATTAACCTACGAGCAGTACTTC. The chain is built from TRBV21-1 and TRBJ2-7; no DNA check was done on the table's D call, TRBD2. TRBV21-1 is deemed a pseudogene. The CDR3 consists of 15 residues.

The chain carries TRBV7-9 and TRBJ2-2; 10 bases are a match to TRBD2. V lost 3 bases, J lost 4 bases, and 2 bases stayed unmatched. The CDR3 spans 15 residues. Germline V CDR1 and CDR2: SEHNR, FQNEAQ (reference sequence). CDR3 sequence (DNA): TGTGCCAGCAGCTTGTTAGCGGGGGGCACCGGGGAGCTGTTTTTT. Translation gives CASSLLAGGTGELFF. The full variable domain, rest sourced from reference TRBV7-9 and TRBJ2-2, is DTGVSQNPRHKITKRGQNVTFRCDPISEHNRLYWYRQTLGQGPEFLTYFQNEAQLEKSRLLSDRFSAERPKGSFSTLEIQRTEQGDSAMYLCASSLLAGGTGELFFGEGSRLTVL.

This clone was counted many times. V usage is TRBV7-9 and J usage is TRBJ2-1; the match to TRBD2 covers 8 bases. Germline V gene data show CDR1 as SEHNR and CDR2 as FQNEAQ (reference sequence). The CDR3 sequence is 17 residues long. V was pared by 5 bases and J by 5 bases, with 14 bases of the junction left unmatched. CDR3 DNA: TGTGCCAGCAGCCCCCCTCTGAGACTAGCGATTAACAATGAGCAGTTCTTC. Protein sequence: CASSPPLRLAINNEQFF.

The chain has TRBV6-5 and TRBJ2-4; D may be TRBD1 (5 bases). Trimming took 2 bases from V and 7 from J, leaving 15 bases between them. The V gene's germline CDR1 is MNHEY and CDR2 SVGAGI. CDR3 length: 15 amino acids. The CDR3, as DNA: TGTGCCAGCAGTTACGGCAGGGCAGGGTCTAACATTCAGTACTTC. It translates to CASSYGRAGSNIQYF.

V gene TRBV2 combines with J gene TRBJ1-1; D is uncertain. The ends were cut back, 6 bases at V and 4 bases at J, with 15 bases in the middle. In germline, CDR1 is SNHLY, CDR2 FYNNEI. CDR3 size: 14 residues. CDR3 bases: TGTGCCAGCAGCCCTCTCGATGAGGGCACTGAAGCTTTCTTT. This translates into CASSPLDEGTEAFF.

V and J are TRBV6-6 and TRBJ2-5, with 9 nucleotides matching TRBD2. V trimming: 7 bases; J trimming: 1 base; junction bases outside the gene matches: 7. From germline, CDR1 is MNHNY and CDR2 SVGAGI (reference sequence). The length of the CDR3 is 15 residues. The CDR3 nucleotides read TGTGCCAGCAACGAACAGGGACTAGCCCAAGAGACCCAGTACTTC. Its protein is CASNEQGLAQETQYF.